The sequence of this T cell receptor beta chain was determined in a study of glioma-infiltrating T cells after dendritic cell vaccination. Study information: The vaccine used monocyte-derived dendritic cells pulsed overnight with autologous tumor lysate. At biweekly intervals, patients got three intradermal dendritic cell vaccine injections.

The time point was: after dendritic cell vaccination, including at tumor progression/relapse. PBMC were collected before vaccination, two weeks after the third vaccination, and at progression. TCRdb keeps only in-frame clones here, not all; method: immunoSEQ multiplex PCR. The table includes 100,000 or so clones, about 90% detected once. The CDR3 has 13 amino acids. The ends were cut back, 1 base at V and 2 bases at J, with 5 bases in the middle. CDR1 and CDR2 from the germline V gene are SEHNR and FQNEAQ (reference sequence). This sample comprised blood, obtained after dendritic cell vaccination. The clonotype comes from a human donor with glioblastoma. V gene TRBV7-9 combines with J gene TRBJ2-5; D not resolved. The DNA of the CDR3 is TGTGCCAGCAGCTTAGTTGCGCAAGAGACCCAGTACTTC. Its translation: CASSLVAQETQYF.